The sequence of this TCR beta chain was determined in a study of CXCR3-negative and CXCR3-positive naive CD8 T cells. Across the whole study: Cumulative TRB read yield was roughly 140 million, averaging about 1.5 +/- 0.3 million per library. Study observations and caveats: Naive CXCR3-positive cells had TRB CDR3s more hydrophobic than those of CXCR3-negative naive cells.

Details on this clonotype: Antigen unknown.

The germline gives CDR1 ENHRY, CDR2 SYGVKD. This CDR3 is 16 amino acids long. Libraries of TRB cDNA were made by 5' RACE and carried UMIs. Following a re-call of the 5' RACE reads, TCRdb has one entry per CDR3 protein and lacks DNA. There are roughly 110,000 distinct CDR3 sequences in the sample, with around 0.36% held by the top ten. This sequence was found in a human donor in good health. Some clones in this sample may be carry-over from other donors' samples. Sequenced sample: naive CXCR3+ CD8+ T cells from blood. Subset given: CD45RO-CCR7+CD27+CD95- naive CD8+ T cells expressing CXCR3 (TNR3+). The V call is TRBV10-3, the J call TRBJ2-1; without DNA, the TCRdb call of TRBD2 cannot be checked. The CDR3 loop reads CAIRGTSGVEYNEQFF.